This T cell receptor (beta chain) was found in a study of T cell responses to AZD1222 COVID-19 vaccine. The table came from immunoSEQ multiplex PCR; TCRdb's copy has only in-frame clones and leaves some out. The sample has 70,000 to 95,000 clones; 90% are singletons. In the case of this clone: The antigen is undetermined.

The study, taken as a whole, reports: In the spike-specific TCR repertoire, nearly half reportedly target unmutated variant regions. Spike-specific TCR depth and breadth grew after two AZD1222 doses.

Source: peripheral blood, taken on day 0 of AZD1222 vaccination. The source of this sequence is an adult in good health.

The CDR3 region is CASSTAGKGYGYTF. CDR3 nucleotides: TGTGCCAGTAGTACAGCAGGGAAAGGCTATGGCTACACCTTC. The genes are TRBV19 and TRBJ1-2, with D perhaps matching TRBD1 (5 bases). Germline V gene lookup returns CDR1 LNHDA and CDR2 SQIVND (reference sequence). V was trimmed by 4 bases and J by 4 bases, leaving 13 bases between them. The CDR3 consists of 14 residues.